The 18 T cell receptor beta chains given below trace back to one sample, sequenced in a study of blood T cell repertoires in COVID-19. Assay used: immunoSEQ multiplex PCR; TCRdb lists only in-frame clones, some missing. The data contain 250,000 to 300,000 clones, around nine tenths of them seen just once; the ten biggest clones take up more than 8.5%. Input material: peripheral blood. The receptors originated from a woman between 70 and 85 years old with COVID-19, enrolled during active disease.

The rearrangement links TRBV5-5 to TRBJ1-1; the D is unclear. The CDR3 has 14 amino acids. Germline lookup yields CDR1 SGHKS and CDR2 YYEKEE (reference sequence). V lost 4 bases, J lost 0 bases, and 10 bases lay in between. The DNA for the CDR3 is TGTGCCAGCAGCCCGTGGGCCCTGAACACTGAAGCTTTCTTT. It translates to CASSPWALNTEAFF.

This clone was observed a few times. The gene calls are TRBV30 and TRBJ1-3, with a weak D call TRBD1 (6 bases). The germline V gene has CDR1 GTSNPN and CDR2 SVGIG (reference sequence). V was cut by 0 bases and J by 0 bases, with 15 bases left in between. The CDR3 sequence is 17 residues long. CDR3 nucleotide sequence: TGTGCCTGGAGTGTAAAGGACAGTGTGCGCTCTGGAAACACCATATATTTT. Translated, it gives CAWSVKDSVRSGNTIYF.

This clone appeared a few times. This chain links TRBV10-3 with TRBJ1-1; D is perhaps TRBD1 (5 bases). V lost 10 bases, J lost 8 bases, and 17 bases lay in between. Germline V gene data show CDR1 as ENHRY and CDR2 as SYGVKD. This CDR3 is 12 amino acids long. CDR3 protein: CASGTAGLEAFF. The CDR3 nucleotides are TGTGCCAGCGGCACCGCGGGACTCGAAGCTTTCTTT.

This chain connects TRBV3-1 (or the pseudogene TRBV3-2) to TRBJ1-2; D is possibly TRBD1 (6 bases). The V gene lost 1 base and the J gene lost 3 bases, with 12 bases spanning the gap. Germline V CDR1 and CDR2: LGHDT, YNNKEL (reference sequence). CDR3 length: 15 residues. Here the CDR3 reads CASSQGFQGHYGYTF. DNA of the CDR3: TGTGCCAGCAGCCAAGGGTTCCAGGGGCACTATGGCTACACCTTC.

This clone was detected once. The CDR3 region is CAISDFGEGNFETQYF. The CDR3 nucleotides are TGTGCCATCAGTGATTTCGGGGAGGGAAATTTTGAGACCCAGTACTTC. This chain connects TRBV10-3 to TRBJ2-5, with 7 bases that match TRBD2. The germline V gene has CDR1 ENHRY and CDR2 SYGVKD. This CDR3 region has 16 residues. Trimming cost V 3 bases and J 5 bases; bases outside gene matches: 12.

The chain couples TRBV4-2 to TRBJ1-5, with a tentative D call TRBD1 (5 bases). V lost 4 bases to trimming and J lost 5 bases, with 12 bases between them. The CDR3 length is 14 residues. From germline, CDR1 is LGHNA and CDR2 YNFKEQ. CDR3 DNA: TGTGCCAGCAGCCGGGGACTTTCTCATCAGCCCCAGCATTTT. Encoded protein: CASSRGLSHQPQHF.

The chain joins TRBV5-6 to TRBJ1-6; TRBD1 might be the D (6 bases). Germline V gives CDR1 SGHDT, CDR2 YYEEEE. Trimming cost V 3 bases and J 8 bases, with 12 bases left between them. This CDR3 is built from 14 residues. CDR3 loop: CASSYRAGDSPLHF. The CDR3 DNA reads TGTGCCAGCAGCTACAGGGCGGGTGATTCACCCCTCCACTTT.

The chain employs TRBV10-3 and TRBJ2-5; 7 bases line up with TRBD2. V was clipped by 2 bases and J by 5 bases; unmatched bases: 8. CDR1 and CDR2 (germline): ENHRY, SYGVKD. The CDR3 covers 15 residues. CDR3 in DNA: TGTGCCATCAGTGAGCGGCAGGGAGGGTTGGAGACCCAGTACTTC. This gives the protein CAISERQGGLETQYF.

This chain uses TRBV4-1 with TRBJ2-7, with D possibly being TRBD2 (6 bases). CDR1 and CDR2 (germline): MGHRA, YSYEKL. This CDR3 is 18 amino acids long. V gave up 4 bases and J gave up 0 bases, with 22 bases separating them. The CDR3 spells CASSRAEPRDSYSYEQYF. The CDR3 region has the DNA TGCGCCAGCAGCCGAGCAGAGCCCCGGGACTCCTACTCCTACGAGCAGTACTTC.

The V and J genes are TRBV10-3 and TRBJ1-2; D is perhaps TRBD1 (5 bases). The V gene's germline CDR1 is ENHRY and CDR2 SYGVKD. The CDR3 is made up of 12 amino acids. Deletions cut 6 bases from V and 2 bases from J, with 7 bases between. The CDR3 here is CAISAGNYGYTF. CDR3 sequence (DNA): TGTGCCATCAGCGCAGGGAACTATGGCTACACCTTC.

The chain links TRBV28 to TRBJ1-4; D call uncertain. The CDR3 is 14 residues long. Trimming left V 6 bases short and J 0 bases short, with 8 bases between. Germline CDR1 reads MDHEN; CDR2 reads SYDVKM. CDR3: CASSSGTTNEKLFF. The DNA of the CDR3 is TGTGCCAGCAGCTCCGGGACAACTAATGAAAAACTGTTTTTT.

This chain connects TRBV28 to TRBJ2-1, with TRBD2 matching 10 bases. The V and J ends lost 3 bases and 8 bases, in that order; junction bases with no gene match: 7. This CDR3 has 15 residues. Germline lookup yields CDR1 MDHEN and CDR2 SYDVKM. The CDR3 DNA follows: TGTGCCAGCAGTTTCCGGGCTAGCGGGAGTGATGAGCAGTTCTTC. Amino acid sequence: CASSFRASGSDEQFF. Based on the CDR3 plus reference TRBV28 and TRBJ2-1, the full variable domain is DVKVTQSSRYLVKRTGEKVFLECVQDMDHENMFWYRQDPGLGLRLIYFSYDVKMKEKGDIPEGYSVSREKKERFSLILESASTNQTSMYLCASSFRASGSDEQFFGPGTRLTVL.

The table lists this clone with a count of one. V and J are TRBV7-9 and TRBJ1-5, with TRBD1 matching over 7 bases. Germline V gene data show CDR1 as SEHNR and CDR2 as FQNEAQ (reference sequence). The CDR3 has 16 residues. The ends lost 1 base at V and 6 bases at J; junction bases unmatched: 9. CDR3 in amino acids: CASSLGFDRESQPQHF. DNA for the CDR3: TGTGCCAGCAGCTTAGGGTTTGACAGGGAGAGTCAGCCCCAGCATTTT.

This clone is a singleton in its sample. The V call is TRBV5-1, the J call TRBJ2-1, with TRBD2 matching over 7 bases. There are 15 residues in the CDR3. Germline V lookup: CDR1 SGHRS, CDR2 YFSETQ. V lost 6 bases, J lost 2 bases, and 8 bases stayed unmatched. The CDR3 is CASTTFAGAYNEQFF. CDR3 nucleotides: TGCGCCAGCACGACCTTTGCGGGAGCCTACAATGAGCAGTTCTTC.

Here the CDR3 DNA reads TGTGCCTGGAGTGTACTATCCGGGGAGCTGTTTTTT. Its translation: CAWSVLSGELFF. The chain has TRBV30 and TRBJ2-2; no reliable D call. This CDR3 comprises 12 residues. Germline CDR1 and CDR2: GTSNPN and SVGIG (reference sequence). V was pared by 0 bases and J by 6 bases, with 5 bases between.

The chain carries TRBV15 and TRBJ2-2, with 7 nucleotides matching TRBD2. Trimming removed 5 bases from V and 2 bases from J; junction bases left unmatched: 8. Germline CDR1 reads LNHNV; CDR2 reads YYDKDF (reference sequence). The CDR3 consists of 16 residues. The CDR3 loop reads CATSWGGELNTGELFF. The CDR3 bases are TGTGCCACCAGCTGGGGAGGGGAGCTTAACACCGGGGAGCTGTTTTTT.

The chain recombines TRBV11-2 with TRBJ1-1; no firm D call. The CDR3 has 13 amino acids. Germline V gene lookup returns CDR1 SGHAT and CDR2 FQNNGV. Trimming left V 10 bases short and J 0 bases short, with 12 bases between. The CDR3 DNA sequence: TGTGCCATAGGACGGGAGGTGAACACTGAAGCTTTCTTT. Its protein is CAIGREVNTEAFF.

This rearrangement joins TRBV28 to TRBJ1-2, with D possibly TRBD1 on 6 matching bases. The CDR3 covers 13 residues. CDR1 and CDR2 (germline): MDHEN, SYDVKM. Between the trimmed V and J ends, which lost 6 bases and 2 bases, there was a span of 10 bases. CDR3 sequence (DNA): TGTGCCAGCAGACCAACAGGGAACTATGGCTACACCTTC. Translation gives CASRPTGNYGYTF.